The entry that follows covers one TCR beta chain sequence. Antigen specificity is unknown. From germline, CDR1 is SGHTA and CDR2 FQGNSA. This CDR3 has 14 amino acids. Template switching introduced UMIs that contain a 6-nucleotide sample barcode. Nested PCRs (approximately 16 and 10 cycles, two total) were applied to TCRalpha and TCRbeta cDNA. Using the 5' RACE reads, TCRdb records one entry per CDR3 protein without DNA. This sample's table has more than 120,000 distinct CDR3 sequences. The data were obtained in a study of monozygotic twins with inflammatory bowel disease. The study's findings and limits: Support for a single strong signal or clonotype associated with IBD was absent.

This TCR was recovered from a human donor with ulcerative colitis or Crohn's disease, or a healthy co-twin of an affected twin (not recorded which). V is TRBV7-2 and J is TRBJ1-4; the TCRdb call, TRBD1, lacks DNA for checking. Sequencing was performed on blood. The CDR3 sequence: CASRLQGAGEKLFF.